Detailed here is one T cell receptor (beta chain). The antigen remains undetermined. This entry comes from a study of blood T cells in healthy people across ages. Study outcomes and limitations: Long-lived donors carried more naive CD4+ cells and greater diversity than aged donors.

Trimming removed 2 bases from V and 0 bases from J, with 11 bases in between. The CDR3 has 14 amino acids. Germline CDR1 is DFQATT and CDR2 is SNEGSKA (reference sequence). Primers used in a second PCR of roughly 6 to 11 cycles were a sample-barcoded 5' primer and a J-beta primer mix. Using its own MiXCR run on the 5' RACE reads, TCRdb lists one record per CDR3 protein. Altogether 760,000 or so distinct CDR3 sequences are present, 20% to 30% being singletons, with the ten largest covering more than 8%. This sample was also put to use in a study of T cells of mothers and their children.

This sequence was found in a boy younger than 18 in good health. The rearrangement uses TRBV20-1 and TRBJ2-7, with D perhaps matching TRBD2 (5 bases). The specimen sequenced was blood. CDR3 region: CSARPIGVSYEQYF. The CDR3 coding sequence is TGCAGTGCTAGACCCATCGGGGTCTCCTACGAGCAGTACTTC.